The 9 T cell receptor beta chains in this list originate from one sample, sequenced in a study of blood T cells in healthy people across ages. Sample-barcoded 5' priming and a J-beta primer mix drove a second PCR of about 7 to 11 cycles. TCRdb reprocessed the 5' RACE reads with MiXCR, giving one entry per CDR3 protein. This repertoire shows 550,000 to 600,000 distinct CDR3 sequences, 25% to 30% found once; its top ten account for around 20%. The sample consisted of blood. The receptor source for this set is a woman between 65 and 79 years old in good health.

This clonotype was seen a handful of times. CDR3 bases: TGTGCCAGCAGTTACGGGGGGCGCGGGGAGCTGTTTTTT. It is translated as CASSYGGRGELFF. The chain joins TRBV6-5 to TRBJ2-2; the D call may be TRBD1 or TRBD2 (6 bases each). The CDR3 has 13 amino acids. V shed 2 bases and J shed 7 bases, with 8 bases lying between them. Germline V CDR1 and CDR2: MNHEY, SVGAGI.

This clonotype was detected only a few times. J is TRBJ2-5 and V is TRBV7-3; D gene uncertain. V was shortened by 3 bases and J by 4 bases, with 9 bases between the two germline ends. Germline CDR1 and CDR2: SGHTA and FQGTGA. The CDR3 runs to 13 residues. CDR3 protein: CASSFSPGETQYF. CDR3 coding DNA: TGTGCCAGCAGCTTTAGCCCGGGAGAGACCCAGTACTTC. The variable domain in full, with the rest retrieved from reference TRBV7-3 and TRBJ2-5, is GAGVSQTPSNKVTEKGKYVELRCDPISGHTALYWYRQSLGQGPEFLIYFQGTGAADDSGLPNDRFFAVRPEGSVSTLKIQRTERGDSAVYLCASSFSPGETQYFGPGTRLLVL.

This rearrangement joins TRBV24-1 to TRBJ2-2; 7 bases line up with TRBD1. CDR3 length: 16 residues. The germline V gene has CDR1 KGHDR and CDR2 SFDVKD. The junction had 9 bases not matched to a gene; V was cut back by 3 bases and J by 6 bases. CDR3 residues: CATSDVRGRFPGELFF. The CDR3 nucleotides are TGTGCCACCAGTGATGTGAGGGGGCGCTTTCCCGGGGAGCTGTTTTTT.

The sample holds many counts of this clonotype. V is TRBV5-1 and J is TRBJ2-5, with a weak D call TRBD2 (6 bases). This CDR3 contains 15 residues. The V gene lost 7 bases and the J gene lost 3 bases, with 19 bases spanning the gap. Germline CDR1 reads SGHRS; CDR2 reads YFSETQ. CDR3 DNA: TGCGCCAGCTCCCTAGCCGGGACTCGAGAAGAGACCCAGTACTTC. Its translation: CASSLAGTREETQYF. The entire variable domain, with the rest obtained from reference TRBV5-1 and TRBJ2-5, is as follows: KAGVTQTPRYLIKTRGQQVTLSCSPISGHRSVSWYQQTPGQGLQFLFEYFSETQRNKGNFPGRFSGRQFSNSRSEMNVSTLELGDSALYLCASSLAGTREETQYFGPGTRLLVL.

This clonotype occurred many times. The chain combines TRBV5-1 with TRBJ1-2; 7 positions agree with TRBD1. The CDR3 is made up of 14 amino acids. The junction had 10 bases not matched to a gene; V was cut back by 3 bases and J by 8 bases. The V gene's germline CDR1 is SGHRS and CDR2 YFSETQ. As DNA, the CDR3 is TGCGCCAGCAGCTCAGCACAGGGGAGGACGGGCTACACCTTC. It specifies CASSSAQGRTGYTF.

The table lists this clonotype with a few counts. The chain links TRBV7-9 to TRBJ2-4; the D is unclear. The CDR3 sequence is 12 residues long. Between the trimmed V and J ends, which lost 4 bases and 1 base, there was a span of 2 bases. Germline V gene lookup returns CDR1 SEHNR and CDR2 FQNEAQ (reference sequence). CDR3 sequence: CASSYAKNIQYF. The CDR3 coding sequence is TGTGCCAGCAGCTACGCCAAAAACATTCAGTACTTC. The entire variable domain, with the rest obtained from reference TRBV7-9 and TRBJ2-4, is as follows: DTGVSQNPRHKITKRGQNVTFRCDPISEHNRLYWYRQTLGQGPEFLTYFQNEAQLEKSRLLSDRFSAERPKGSFSTLEIQRTEQGDSAMYLCASSYAKNIQYFGAGTRLSVL.

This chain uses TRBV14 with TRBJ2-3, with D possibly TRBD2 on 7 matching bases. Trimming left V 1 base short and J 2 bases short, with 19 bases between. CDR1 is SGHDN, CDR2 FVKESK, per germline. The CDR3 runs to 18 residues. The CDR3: CASSQVRGRGGPTDTQYF. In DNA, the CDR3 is TGTGCCAGCAGCCAAGTGCGGGGGCGCGGAGGGCCCACAGATACGCAGTATTTT. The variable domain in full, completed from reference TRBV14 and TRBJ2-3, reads EAGVTQFPSHSVIEKGQTVTLRCDPISGHDNLYWYRRVMGKEIKFLLHFVKESKQDESGMPNNRFLAERTGGTYSTLKVQPAELEDSGVYFCASSQVRGRGGPTDTQYFGPGTRLTVL.

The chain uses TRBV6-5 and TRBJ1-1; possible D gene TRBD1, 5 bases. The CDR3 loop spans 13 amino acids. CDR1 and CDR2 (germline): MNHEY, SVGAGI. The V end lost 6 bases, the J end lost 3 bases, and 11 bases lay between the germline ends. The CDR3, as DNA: TGTGCCAGCAGCTTCTTCAGGGACACTGAAGCTTTCTTT. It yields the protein CASSFFRDTEAFF.

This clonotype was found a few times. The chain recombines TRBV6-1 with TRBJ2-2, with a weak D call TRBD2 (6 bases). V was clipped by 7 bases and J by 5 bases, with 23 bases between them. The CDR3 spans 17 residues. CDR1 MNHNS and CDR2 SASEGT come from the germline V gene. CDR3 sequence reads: CASNRGGVMLWTGELFF. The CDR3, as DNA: TGTGCCAGCAACCGAGGAGGGGTAATGTTGTGGACCGGGGAGCTGTTTTTT.